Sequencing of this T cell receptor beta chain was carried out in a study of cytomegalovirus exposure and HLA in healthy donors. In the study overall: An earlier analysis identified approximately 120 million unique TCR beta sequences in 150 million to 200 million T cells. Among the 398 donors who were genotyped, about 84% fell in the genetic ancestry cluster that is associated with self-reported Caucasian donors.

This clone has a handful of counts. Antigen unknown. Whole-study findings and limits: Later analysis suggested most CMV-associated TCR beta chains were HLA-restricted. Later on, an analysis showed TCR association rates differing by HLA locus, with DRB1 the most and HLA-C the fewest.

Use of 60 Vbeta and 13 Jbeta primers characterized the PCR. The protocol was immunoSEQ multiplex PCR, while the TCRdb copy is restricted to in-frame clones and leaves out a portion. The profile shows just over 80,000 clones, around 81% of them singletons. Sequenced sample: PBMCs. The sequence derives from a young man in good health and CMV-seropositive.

This CDR3 is CASEADNANTGELFF. The CDR3 region has the DNA TGTGCCAGCGAGGCGGACAATGCGAACACCGGGGAGCTGTTTTTT. This chain links TRBV6-5 with TRBJ2-2; possible D gene TRBD1, 5 bases. Trimming pared 8 bases from V and 0 bases from J, leaving 13 bases between. The length of the CDR3 is 15 residues. Germline loops: CDR1 MNHEY, CDR2 SVGAGI.